One sample yielded the 26 T cell receptor beta chains listed below, sequenced in a study of blood T cell repertoires in COVID-19. Profiled with immunoSEQ multiplex PCR; TCRdb holds only in-frame clones, not every one. The table has 35,000 to 40,000 clones, about 85% seen once; the top ten hold around 4.5%. The material sequenced was peripheral blood. These receptors all stem from a man aged 55 to 70 with COVID-19, enrolled during active disease.

This chain joins TRBV18 and TRBJ2-5; 9 bases are shared with TRBD2. CDR3 length: 15 residues. Germline assignment: CDR1 KGHSH and CDR2 LQKENI. The V and J ends lost 0 bases and 4 bases, in that order; junction bases with no gene match: 3. CDR3 loop: CASSPPMREGETQYF. CDR3 DNA: TGTGCCAGCTCACCACCGATGCGGGAGGGAGAGACCCAGTACTTC.

This chain links TRBV5-4 with TRBJ1-5; maybe TRBD1 (6 bases). The CDR3 totals 15 residues. Trimming removed 4 bases from V and 2 bases from J, with 13 bases in between. CDR1 and CDR2 from the germline V gene are SGHNT and YYREEE (reference sequence). CDR3 loop: CASSVQGFGNQPQHF. The CDR3 DNA sequence: TGTGCCAGCAGCGTTCAGGGGTTTGGCAATCAGCCCCAGCATTTT.

The rearrangement uses TRBV30 and TRBJ1-3, with D possibly being TRBD1 (6 bases). The CDR3 has 12 amino acids. Germline loops: CDR1 GTSNPN, CDR2 SVGIG (reference sequence). V dropped 5 bases and J dropped 4 bases, with 9 bases sitting between them. The CDR3 DNA is TGTGCCTGGCGGGGGGCGGGAAACACCATATATTTT. Its translation is CAWRGAGNTIYF.

The chain recombines TRBV11-2 with TRBJ1-5; 7 nucleotides match TRBD1. In germline, CDR1 is SGHAT, CDR2 FQNNGV. The CDR3 has 16 amino acids. The trim removed 1 base at V and 6 bases at J, leaving 9 bases unmatched. The CDR3 loop is CASSLGGQTWGQPQHF. CDR3 sequence (DNA): TGTGCCAGCAGCTTAGGGGGACAGACTTGGGGTCAGCCCCAGCATTTT. The entire variable domain, with the rest obtained from reference TRBV11-2 and TRBJ1-5, is as follows: EAGVAQSPRYKIIEKRQSVAFWCNPISGHATLYWYQQILGQGPKLLIQFQNNGVVDDSQLPKDRFSAERLKGVDSTLKIQPAKLEDSAVYLCASSLGGQTWGQPQHFGDGTRLSIL.

The chain combines TRBV5-1 with TRBJ2-1, with 7 bases matching TRBD1. Trimming at V came to 4 bases and at J to 5 bases, leaving 12 bases not matched to a gene. There are 16 residues in the CDR3. Germline lookup yields CDR1 SGHRS and CDR2 YFSETQ. The CDR3 spells CASSDRETGRDNEQFF. For the CDR3, the DNA is TGCGCCAGCAGCGACCGAGAGACAGGGCGGGACAATGAGCAGTTCTTC. The full variable domain, completed using reference TRBV5-1 and TRBJ2-1, is KAGVTQTPRYLIKTRGQQVTLSCSPISGHRSVSWYQQTPGQGLQFLFEYFSETQRNKGNFPGRFSGRQFSNSRSEMNVSTLELGDSALYLCASSDRETGRDNEQFFGPGTRLTVL.

This clone was observed a single time. V and J are TRBV28 and TRBJ2-2; 7 bases fit TRBD1. This CDR3 has 14 residues. Germline V gives CDR1 MDHEN, CDR2 SYDVKM. V was clipped by 9 bases and J by 0 bases; unmatched bases: 4. CDR3 DNA sequence: TGTGCCAGTTTCGACAGGGCGAACACCGGGGAGCTGTTTTTT. As protein: CASFDRANTGELFF.

The chain combines TRBV24-1 with TRBJ2-1, with no clear D. CDR3 length: 14 residues. V was pared by 0 bases and J by 6 bases, with 8 bases between. Germline CDR1 reads KGHDR; CDR2 reads SFDVKD. The CDR3 DNA sequence: TGTGCCACCAGTGATTTGTGGAGTGGCAATGAGCAGTTCTTC. The encoded protein is CATSDLWSGNEQFF.

The rearrangement uses TRBV19 and TRBJ1-1; no clear D gene. The CDR3 length is 14 residues. Between the trimmed V and J ends, which lost 0 bases and 0 bases, there was a span of 5 bases. Germline CDR1 reads LNHDA; CDR2 reads SQIVND (reference sequence). CDR3 DNA sequence: TGTGCCAGTAGTATAGAGGGCCTGAACACTGAAGCTTTCTTT. The encoded protein is CASSIEGLNTEAFF. Variable domain in full (rest from reference TRBV19 and TRBJ1-1): DGGITQSPKYLFRKEGQNVTLSCEQNLNHDAMYWYRQDPGQGLRLIYYSQIVNDFQKGDIAEGYSVSREKKESFPLTVTSAQKNPTAFYLCASSIEGLNTEAFFGQGTRLTVV.

This sequence joins TRBV25-1 and TRBJ2-1; 12 bases are shared with TRBD2. Per the germline V gene, CDR1 is MGHDK and CDR2 is SYGVNS. The junction had 10 bases not matched to a gene; V was cut back by 8 bases and J by 2 bases. CDR3 size: 17 residues. Here the CDR3 DNA reads TGTGCCAGCCGCCCAAGACTAGCGGGAGATGCCTACAATGAGCAGTTCTTC. Translating gives CASRPRLAGDAYNEQFF. The variable domain in full, completed from reference TRBV25-1 and TRBJ2-1, reads EADIYQTPRYLVIGTGKKITLECSQTMGHDKMYWYQQDPGMELHLIHYSYGVNSTEKGDLSSESTVSRIRTEHFPLTLESARPSHTSQYLCASRPRLAGDAYNEQFFGPGTRLTVL.

This chain connects TRBV5-1 to TRBJ1-1, with D perhaps matching TRBD1 (6 bases). Trimming removed 0 bases at V and 1 base at J, with 13 bases between. This CDR3 comprises 16 residues. Germline CDR1 SGHRS, CDR2 YFSETQ. CDR3 DNA: TGCGCCAGCAGCTTGGAGGGAGGGACAACGAACACTGAAGCTTTCTTT. It translates to CASSLEGGTTNTEAFF.

V and J are TRBV19 and TRBJ1-2; 7 nucleotides line up with TRBD1. V lost 4 bases to trimming and J lost 1 base; unmatched junction nucleotides: 6. This CDR3 has 15 residues. The germline CDR1 and CDR2 sequences are LNHDA and SQIVND (reference sequence). The CDR3 bases are TGTGCCAGTAGTAGAGCCGGGACAGTTAACTATGGCTACACCTTC. It encodes CASSRAGTVNYGYTF.

V usage is TRBV27 and J usage is TRBJ2-2; TRBD2 matches at 9 bases. The CDR3 spans 15 residues. The V segment lost 7 bases and the J segment 2 bases; nucleotides outside the gene matches: 5. Germline lookup yields CDR1 MNHEY and CDR2 SMNVEV (reference sequence). The CDR3 protein is CASTAGGPNTGELFF. As DNA, the CDR3 is TGTGCCAGCACGGCGGGAGGGCCTAACACCGGGGAGCTGTTTTTT.

This clone was counted a few times. The gene calls are TRBV12-3 or TRBV12-4 and TRBJ1-1, with 7 bases aligning to TRBD1. The ends lost 4 bases at V and 8 bases at J; junction bases unmatched: 7. This CDR3 contains 13 residues. The CDR3 DNA follows: TGTGCCAGCAGTTATAGACAGGGTACCGAAGCTTTCTTT. Amino acids: CASSYRQGTEAFF.

The rearrangement uses TRBV7-2 and TRBJ2-7; 12 nucleotides line up with TRBD1. J gave up 5 bases and V 4 bases, and 9 bases lay outside the gene matches. This CDR3 has 16 amino acids. Germline CDR1 SGHTA, CDR2 FQGNSA. This CDR3 reads CASSYPEGTGGDEQYF. In DNA, the CDR3 is TGTGCCAGCAGCTACCCCGAGGGGACAGGGGGCGACGAGCAGTACTTC.

The genes are TRBV5-1 and TRBJ2-1; 8 bases are a match to TRBD2. The length of the CDR3 is 18 residues. CDR1 is SGHRS and CDR2 is YFSETQ in the germline V gene. Trimming took 4 bases from V and 0 from J; bases not matched to a gene: 12. DNA of the CDR3: TGCGCCAGCAGCACCCCTTCTAGCGGGCCGCTCTCCTACAATGAGCAGTTCTTC. Its protein product is CASSTPSSGPLSYNEQFF.

The CDR3 bases are TGTGCCAGCTCACGGACAGGATTGGATGGCTACACCTTC. Protein sequence: CASSRTGLDGYTF. The chain combines TRBV18 with TRBJ1-2, with TRBD1 matching 7 bases. Trimming removed 4 bases from V and 6 bases from J; junction bases left unmatched: 5. Per germline, CDR1 KGHSH and CDR2 LQKENI. This CDR3 spans 13 amino acids.

V gene TRBV4-3 combines with J gene TRBJ2-2, with 8 positions matching TRBD2. Trimming cost V 3 bases and J 4 bases; bases outside gene matches: 10. In germline, CDR1 is LGHNA, CDR2 YSLEER. There are 17 residues in the CDR3. CDR3 nucleotide sequence: TGCGCCAGCAGCCAGACCAGGACTAGCTTAGGCACCGGGGAGCTGTTTTTT. Amino acids: CASSQTRTSLGTGELFF.

The rearrangement uses TRBV29-1 and TRBJ1-5; D perhaps matches TRBD1 (5 bases). The CDR3 consists of 13 residues. V lost 5 bases and J lost 5, with 13 bases in between. The germline V gene encodes CDR1 SQVTM and CDR2 ANQGSEA. The chain's CDR3 is CSVTTGVDQPQHF. Here the CDR3 DNA reads TGCAGCGTTACCACGGGGGTGGATCAGCCCCAGCATTTT.

This sequence joins TRBV12-3 or TRBV12-4 and TRBJ2-2, with TRBD2 matching over 9 bases. V dropped 5 bases and J dropped 7; count of bases not matched to a gene: 2. The CDR3 sequence is 13 residues long. The CDR3 coding sequence is TGTGCCAGCAGTCCGACTAGCGGCGGGGAGCTGTTTTTT. It encodes CASSPTSGGELFF.

The chain couples TRBV6-5 to TRBJ2-7; 8 positions match TRBD1. V shed 2 bases, J shed 6 bases, and the junction held 3 bases outside the gene matches. The germline CDR1 and CDR2 sequences are MNHEY and SVGAGI. The CDR3 runs 13 residues. The CDR3 DNA is TGTGCCAGCAGTTACATAGACAGGGGCGAGCAGTACTTC. Its protein product is CASSYIDRGEQYF.

The chain carries TRBV2 and TRBJ2-7; D gene unclear. V was clipped by 4 bases and J by 2 bases, with 6 bases between them. The CDR3 is made up of 12 amino acids. CDR1 SNHLY and CDR2 FYNNEI come from the germline V gene. The CDR3 nucleotides read TGTGCCAGCAGTGTTTCCACCTACGAGCAGTACTTC. This translates into CASSVSTYEQYF.

This rearrangement joins TRBV27 to TRBJ1-4, with a tentative D call TRBD1 (5 bases). V dropped 2 bases and J dropped 3 bases, with 10 bases sitting between them. Germline CDR1 is MNHEY and CDR2 is SMNVEV (reference sequence). This CDR3 comprises 15 residues. The CDR3 sequence is CASSLLGPPNEKLFF. The CDR3 bases are TGTGCCAGCAGTTTACTGGGGCCGCCTAATGAAAAACTGTTTTTT. The full variable domain, with the rest looked up from reference TRBV27 and TRBJ1-4, is EAQVTQNPRYLITVTGKKLTVTCSQNMNHEYMSWYRQDPGLGLRQIYYSMNVEVTDKGDVPEGYKVSRKEKRNFPLILESPSPNQTSLYFCASSLLGPPNEKLFFGSGTQLSVL.

The chain couples TRBV28 to TRBJ1-5; D remains ambiguous. The CDR3 has 15 amino acids. V lost 5 bases to trimming and J lost 4 bases, with 15 bases between them. Germline V gene data show CDR1 as MDHEN and CDR2 as SYDVKM. The CDR3 nucleotides read TGTGCCAGCAGTGCTGCGGGAGAAGGGAATCAGCCCCAGCATTTT. Translation gives CASSAAGEGNQPQHF.

J is TRBJ2-3 and V is TRBV11-2, with TRBD2 matching 11 bases. The V gene end was trimmed by 5 bases and the J gene end by 4 bases; junction bases not matched to a gene: 8. Germline V CDR1 and CDR2: SGHAT, FQNNGV. CDR3 length: 16 residues. CDR3 region: CASSPMTSGISDTQYF. Written as DNA, the CDR3 is TGTGCCAGCAGCCCGATGACTAGCGGGATTTCAGATACGCAGTATTTT. The complete variable domain, with remaining parts taken from reference TRBV11-2 and TRBJ2-3, reads EAGVAQSPRYKIIEKRQSVAFWCNPISGHATLYWYQQILGQGPKLLIQFQNNGVVDDSQLPKDRFSAERLKGVDSTLKIQPAKLEDSAVYLCASSPMTSGISDTQYFGPGTRLTVL.

The chain combines TRBV11-3 with TRBJ2-1; 7 bases line up with TRBD2. This CDR3 region has 14 residues. The trim removed 1 base at V and 9 bases at J, leaving 6 bases unmatched. Germline assignment: CDR1 SGHNT and CDR2 YENEEA. This CDR3 is CASSLVGLGVEQFF. CDR3 DNA sequence: TGTGCCAGCAGCTTAGTCGGACTAGGTGTTGAGCAGTTCTTC.

V and J are TRBV27 and TRBJ2-5, with 7 nucleotides matching TRBD2. This CDR3 has 17 residues. Germline V CDR1 and CDR2: MNHEY, SMNVEV (reference sequence). V shed 5 bases, J shed 5 bases, and the junction held 17 bases outside the gene matches. The CDR3 DNA sequence: TGTGCCAGCAGTCTATGGGGGAACTCCGGGGGGTTTGAGACCCAGTACTTC. This encodes CASSLWGNSGGFETQYF.